The entry that follows covers one TCR beta chain sequence. Its target is not known. Relative to the germline gene, one junction end is altered; a read error may explain this. This record comes from a study of T-cell memory formation after mild COVID-19. Employing constant-segment primers, 5'RACE generated TCR alpha and TCR beta cDNA libraries bearing sample barcodes and UMIs. TCRdb passed the 5' RACE reads through MiXCR, listing each CDR3 protein once. The profile covers 55,000 to 65,000 distinct CDR3 sequences, with 8% to 10% appearing a single time and 1.2% taken by the ten largest. General study results and limits: Pre-infection memory carried some responding clones, suggesting that cross-reactive memory joined.

The receptor's source is a young man who had mild COVID-19 (a few samples of this study predate the infection). Cell type and time point are not known. Source material: PBMCs or a T cell subset sorted from them (not recorded which).

The CDR3, as DNA: TGTGACAGCAGCCACAGCACCGGGGAGCTGTTTTTT. The encoded protein is CDSSHSTGELFF. The J gene is TRBJ2-2, the V gene TRBV3-1; D uncertain. Germline CDR1 is LGHDT and CDR2 is YNNKEL (reference sequence). CDR3 length: 12 amino acids. The complete variable domain, with remaining parts taken from reference TRBV3-1 and TRBJ2-2, reads DTAVSQTPKYLVTQMGNDKSIKCEQNLGHDTMYWYKQDSKKFLKIMFSYNNKELIINETVPNRFSPKSPDKAHLNLHINSLELGDSAVYFCDSSHSTGELFFGEGSRLTVL.